This passage covers 7 T cell receptor beta chains from one sample sequenced in a study of T cell responses to AZD1222 COVID-19 vaccine. The protocol was immunoSEQ multiplex PCR, while the TCRdb copy is restricted to in-frame clones and leaves out a portion. Among some 130,000 clones, around 90% were seen once, and the ten largest hold roughly 3%. This specimen was peripheral blood, taken on day 0 of AZD1222 vaccination. Receptors originate from an adult in good health.

This rearrangement joins TRBV10-3 to TRBJ1-2; 8 positions match TRBD1. V lost 0 bases and J lost 3; bases outside the gene matches: 9. The CDR3 is 17 amino acids. Germline V CDR1 and CDR2: ENHRY, SYGVKD. In nucleotides, the CDR3 is TGTGCCATCAGTGAGTCGAGCCCCCTGGACAGGGACTATGGCTACACCTTC. It codes for CAISESSPLDRDYGYTF.

This clone occurred once. This chain joins TRBV19 and TRBJ2-4; D not resolved. Trimming shortened V by 3 bases and J by 6 bases, and 6 bases separated the two germline ends. Germline CDR1 is LNHDA and CDR2 is SQIVND (reference sequence). This CDR3 has 12 amino acids. This chain's CDR3 is CASSILGNIQYF. As DNA, the CDR3 is TGTGCCAGTAGTATTTTGGGAAACATTCAGTACTTC.

V is TRBV2 and J is TRBJ1-1, with no clear D. The CDR3 length is 15 residues. The germline V gene has CDR1 SNHLY and CDR2 FYNNEI. With 8 bases removed from V and 0 bases from J, the gap between germline ends came to 16 bases. The CDR3 loop reads CASGKGTPMNTEAFF. The CDR3 DNA follows: TGTGCCAGCGGCAAGGGAACCCCAATGAACACTGAAGCTTTCTTT. Based on the CDR3 plus reference TRBV2 and TRBJ1-1, the full variable domain is EPEVTQTPSHQVTQMGQEVILRCVPISNHLYFYWYRQILGQKVEFLVSFYNNEISEKSEIFDDQFSVERPDGSNFTLKIRSTKLEDSAMYFCASGKGTPMNTEAFFGQGTRLTVV.

This chain connects TRBV19 to TRBJ1-4; D uncertain. CDR3 length: 15 amino acids. Per germline, CDR1 LNHDA and CDR2 SQIVND (reference sequence). V gave up 7 bases and J gave up 0 bases, with 12 bases separating them. In DNA, the CDR3 is TGTGCCAGTAAGTTGGGAGGAGCAACTAATGAAAAACTGTTTTTT. It encodes CASKLGGATNEKLFF.

The rearrangement links TRBV19 to TRBJ1-2, with 7 bases aligning to TRBD1. The CDR3 has 16 amino acids. Trimming took 8 bases from V and 3 from J; bases not matched to a gene: 15. Germline V gene lookup returns CDR1 LNHDA and CDR2 SQIVND (reference sequence). The CDR3 DNA is TGTGCCAGTTTCGCCCGGACAGGCCTGCCCCACTATGGCTACACCTTC. Protein: CASFARTGLPHYGYTF. Looking up the rest from reference TRBV19 and TRBJ1-2 gives the full variable domain: DGGITQSPKYLFRKEGQNVTLSCEQNLNHDAMYWYRQDPGQGLRLIYYSQIVNDFQKGDIAEGYSVSREKKESFPLTVTSAQKNPTAFYLCASFARTGLPHYGYTFGSGTRLTVV.

This clone appeared a single time. The chain links TRBV9 to TRBJ2-2; no reliable D call. The CDR3 loop spans 14 amino acids. CDR1 SGDLS and CDR2 YYNGEE come from the germline V gene. Between the trimmed V and J ends, which lost 1 base and 6 bases, there was a span of 10 bases. The CDR3 loop is CASSVLEWSGELFF. CDR3 coding DNA: TGTGCCAGCAGCGTACTCGAGTGGTCCGGGGAGCTGTTTTTT.

The rearrangement joins TRBV5-4 to TRBJ2-3; 14 positions agree with TRBD2. The trim removed 2 bases at V and 5 bases at J, leaving 1 base unmatched. The CDR3 covers 15 residues. In germline, CDR1 is SGHNT, CDR2 YYREEE (reference sequence). The CDR3 sequence is CASSFGLAGGDTQYF. In DNA, the CDR3 is TGTGCCAGCAGCTTCGGACTAGCGGGAGGAGATACGCAGTATTTT.